This TCR beta chain was found in a study of beta chain features in type 1 diabetes. What was sequenced were expressed TCRB transcripts, since all of the isolated RNA had been reverse transcribed. Some clones are missing from TCRdb's copy, which holds only in-frame ones; the method was immunoSEQ multiplex PCR. The sample contains around 430,000 clones, 30% of which appear only once. Sorting based on CD45RO/CCR7/CD25/CD127/CD95/CD27 separated CD4+ naive, central memory, regulatory and stem cell-like memory cells. V shed 0 bases, J shed 1 base, and the junction held 4 bases outside the gene matches. The CDR3 length is 15 residues. Germline V gene lookup returns CDR1 GTSNPN and CDR2 SVGIG (reference sequence). This clone appeared a few times.

The receptor's source is a man aged 18 to 30 in good health. This chain links TRBV30 with TRBJ2-3; 7 nucleotides match TRBD2. Sequencing was performed on naive CD4+ T cells from blood. CDR3 in amino acids: CAWSVGAGGTDTQYF. For the CDR3, the DNA is TGTGCCTGGAGTGTAGGTGCGGGAGGCACAGATACGCAGTATTTT.